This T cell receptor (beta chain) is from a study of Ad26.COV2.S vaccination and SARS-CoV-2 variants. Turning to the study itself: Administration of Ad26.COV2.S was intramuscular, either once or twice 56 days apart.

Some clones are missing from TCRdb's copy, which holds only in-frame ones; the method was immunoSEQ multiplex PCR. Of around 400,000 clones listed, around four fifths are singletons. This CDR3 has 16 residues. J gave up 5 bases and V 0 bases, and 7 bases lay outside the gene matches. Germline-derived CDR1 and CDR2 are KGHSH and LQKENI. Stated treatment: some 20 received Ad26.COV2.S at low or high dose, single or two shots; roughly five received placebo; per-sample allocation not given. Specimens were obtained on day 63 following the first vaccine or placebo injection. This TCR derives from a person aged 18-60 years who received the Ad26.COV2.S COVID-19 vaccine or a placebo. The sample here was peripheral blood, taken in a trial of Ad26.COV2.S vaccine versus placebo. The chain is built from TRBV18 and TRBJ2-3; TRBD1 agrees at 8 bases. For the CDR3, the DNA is TGTGCCAGCTCACCACCGGACAGGGTCCGGGGAGATACGCAGTATTTT. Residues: CASSPPDRVRGDTQYF.